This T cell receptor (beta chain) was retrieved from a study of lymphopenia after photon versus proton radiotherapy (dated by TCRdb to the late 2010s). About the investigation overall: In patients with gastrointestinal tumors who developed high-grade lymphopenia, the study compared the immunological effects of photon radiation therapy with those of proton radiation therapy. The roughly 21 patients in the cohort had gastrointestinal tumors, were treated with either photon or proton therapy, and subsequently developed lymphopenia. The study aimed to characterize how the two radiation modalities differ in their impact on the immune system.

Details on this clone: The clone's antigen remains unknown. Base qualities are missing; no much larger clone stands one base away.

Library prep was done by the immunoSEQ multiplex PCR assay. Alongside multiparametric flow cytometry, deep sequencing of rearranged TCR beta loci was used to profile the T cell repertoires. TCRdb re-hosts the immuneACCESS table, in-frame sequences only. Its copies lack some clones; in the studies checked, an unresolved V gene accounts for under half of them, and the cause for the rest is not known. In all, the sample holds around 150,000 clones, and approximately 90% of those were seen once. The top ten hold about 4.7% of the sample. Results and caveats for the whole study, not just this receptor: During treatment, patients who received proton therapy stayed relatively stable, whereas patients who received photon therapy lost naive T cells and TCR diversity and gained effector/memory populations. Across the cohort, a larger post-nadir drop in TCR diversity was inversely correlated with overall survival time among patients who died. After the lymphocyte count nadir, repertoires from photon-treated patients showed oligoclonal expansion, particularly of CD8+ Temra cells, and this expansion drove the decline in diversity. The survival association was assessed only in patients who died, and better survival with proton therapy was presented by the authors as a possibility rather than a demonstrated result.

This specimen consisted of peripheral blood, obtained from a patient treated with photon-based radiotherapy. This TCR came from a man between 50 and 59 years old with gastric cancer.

The CDR3 corresponds to CATHTRGMSTEAFF. The nucleotide sequence reads as follows: TGTGCCACCCACACGAGAGGGATGAGCACTGAAGCTTTCTTT. This chain joins TRBV15 to TRBJ1-1, with the identity of the D gene unclear. V and J lose 8 bases and 4 bases, and a span of 17 bases separates them. Its CDR3 holds 14 amino acids, cysteine through phenylalanine. This entry keeps only the CDR3 DNA: 42 bases, framed from base 1. Via the germline V gene (reference sequence), CDR1 is LNHNV and CDR2 YYDKDF.